Reported below is one TCR beta chain. Its cognate antigen is unknown. These data belong to a study of TIL therapy for anti-PD-1-resistant metastatic lung cancer. Study-level background: Most patients had lung adenocarcinoma. Median tumor mutation burden was under 1.9 mutations per megabase. Overall study findings and caveats: TIL clonotype persistence in blood showed no apparent association with response.

Germline V gives CDR1 MDHEN, CDR2 SYDVKM. Trimming removed 5 bases from V and 6 bases from J, with 16 bases in between. The CDR3 covers 14 residues. Time point indicated: pre-treatment sample, taken before nivolumab and TIL therapy. The libraries were made with immunoSEQ v3. Repertoires were generated with immunoSEQ multiplex PCR, while TCRdb's copy carries only in-frame clones and drops some. The data show 15,000 to 20,000 clones, around 82% seen once. Specimen: blood, collected at baseline. The TCR originated in a person between 25 and 80 years old with non-small cell lung cancer. The genes are TRBV28 and TRBJ1-2; D remains unclear. As DNA, the CDR3 is TGTGCCAGCAGTCTCCCTGGACGGGGAAATGGCTACACCTTC. Translated: CASSLPGRGNGYTF.